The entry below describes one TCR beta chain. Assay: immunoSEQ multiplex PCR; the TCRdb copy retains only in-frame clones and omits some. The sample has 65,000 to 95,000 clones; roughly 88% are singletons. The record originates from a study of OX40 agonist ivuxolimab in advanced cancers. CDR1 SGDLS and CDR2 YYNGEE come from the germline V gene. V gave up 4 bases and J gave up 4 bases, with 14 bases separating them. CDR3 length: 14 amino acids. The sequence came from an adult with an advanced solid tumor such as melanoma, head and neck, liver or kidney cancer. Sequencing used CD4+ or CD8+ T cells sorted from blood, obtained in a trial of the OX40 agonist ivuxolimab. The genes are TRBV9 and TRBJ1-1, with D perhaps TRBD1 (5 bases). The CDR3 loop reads CASSRRGTGTEAFF. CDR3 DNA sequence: TGTGCCAGCAGCAGGAGGGGCACCGGCACTGAAGCTTTCTTT.